This TCR beta chain was sequenced during a study of shared clonotypes between healthy human individuals. V was pared by 4 bases and J by 5 bases, with 9 bases of the junction left unmatched. Per the germline V gene, CDR1 is SGHNT and CDR2 is YYREEE (reference sequence). This CDR3 is 16 amino acids long. Only in-frame clones appear in the TCRdb table, and some are missing; sequencing was by immunoSEQ multiplex PCR. The data show some 1,600,000 clones, nearly 99% seen once. Sequenced sample: naive CD4+ T cells sorted from blood. Described subset: CD45RA+ positively selected. The receptor comes from a man aged 25 to 45 in good health. The rearrangement uses TRBV5-4 and TRBJ1-2, with 12 positions matching TRBD1. The CDR3 spells CASSIDPGQGAYGYTF. DNA of the CDR3: TGTGCCAGCAGCATCGATCCGGGACAGGGGGCATATGGCTACACCTTC.